This T cell receptor (beta chain) comes out of a study of control samples from healthy donors and cancer patients (dated by TCRdb to the early 2020s). CDR1 and CDR2 are drawn from the germline V gene: MNHEY, SVGEGT. From the cysteine through the phenylalanine, the CDR3 covers 15 amino acids. The kept DNA is CDR3 alone, 45 bases in frame from the first base. V ends up 0 bases short and J 6 bases short, with an unmatched junction base count of 0. This clone has just one count. Its antigen specificity is not known. No clone much larger than this one lies a single base away; base qualities are absent. Libraries came from the immunoSEQ multiplex PCR assay. TCRdb retrieved this table from immuneACCESS and kept in-frame rearrangements only. Not all clones are present; in checked studies, unresolved V genes account for under half, and no reason is known for the remainder. The sample table holds roughly 130,000 clones, of which about 95% were seen once. Of the sample, 3.6% is held by the ten largest clones.

The receptor was derived from a man aged 25 to 45 in good health. The sample taken for sequencing was blood. The chain is assembled from TRBV6-2 or TRBV6-3 and TRBJ2-2, and 11 bases in between align with TRBD2. The CDR3 is CASSYSLAGAGELFF. The bases are TGTGCCAGCAGTTACTCACTAGCGGGGGCCGGGGAGCTGTTTTTT.